The 18 T cell receptor beta chains given below trace back to one sample, sequenced in a study of blood T cell repertoires in COVID-19. Using immunoSEQ multiplex PCR, the repertoire was profiled, and TCRdb retains in-frame clones only, with some absent. The sample lists around 290,000 clones, 80% to 90% seen once, with approximately 4.2% in the top ten. The sequenced sample was peripheral blood. The receptors here all came from a man aged 35 to 55 with acute or convalescent COVID-19.

V is TRBV6-1 and J is TRBJ1-5; TRBD1 matches 7 bases. V shed 6 bases and J 2 bases; nucleotides not matched to a gene: 10. Germline V lookup: CDR1 MNHNS, CDR2 SASEGT. CDR3 length: 16 amino acids. CDR3 DNA: TGTGCCAGCAGCGAAATGACAGGGTTTCGCAATCAGCCCCAGCATTTT. Its protein product is CASSEMTGFRNQPQHF.

The chain couples TRBV6-5 to TRBJ1-1; 12 bases align to TRBD1. V was clipped by 2 bases and J by 4 bases; unmatched bases: 2. This CDR3 region has 15 residues. CDR1 MNHEY and CDR2 SVGAGI come from the germline V gene. CDR3 coding DNA: TGTGCCAGCAGTTACGGGGACAGGGGGCTCACTGAAGCTTTCTTT. Amino acid sequence: CASSYGDRGLTEAFF.

As regards this clone: The same CDR3 is also encoded by other DNA sequences in this sample. This chain joins TRBV7-8 and TRBJ1-2; TRBD1 agrees at 7 bases. CDR1 and CDR2 (germline): SGHVS, FQNEAQ. V dropped 5 bases and J dropped 5; count of bases not matched to a gene: 5. This CDR3 contains 13 residues. In nucleotides, the CDR3 is TGTGCCAGCAGCCTAGACAGGGATTATGGCTACACCTTC. It yields the protein CASSLDRDYGYTF. The entire variable domain, with the rest obtained from reference TRBV7-8 and TRBJ1-2, is as follows: GAGVSQSPRYKVAKRGQDVALRCDPISGHVSLFWYQQALGQGPEFLTYFQNEAQLDKSGLPSDRFFAERPEGSVSTLKIQRTQQEDSAVYLCASSLDRDYGYTFGSGTRLTVV.

J is TRBJ2-3 and V is TRBV4-2; D gene uncertain. This CDR3 has 15 amino acids. CDR1 is LGHNA, CDR2 YNFKEQ, per germline. V gave up 4 bases and J gave up 3 bases, with 14 bases separating them. CDR3 sequence reads: CASSPISSGTDTQYF. CDR3 DNA: TGTGCCAGCAGCCCGATTAGCAGTGGTACAGATACGCAGTATTTT.

This chain links TRBV12-5 with TRBJ2-1; weak D call: TRBD2 (7 bases). Germline-derived CDR1 and CDR2 are LGHNT and FRNRAP. V dropped 7 bases and J dropped 6 bases, with 16 bases sitting between them. There are 14 residues in the CDR3. CDR3 in DNA: TGTGCTAGTGCCGTAGGGGGGGACTTCAATGAGCAGTTCTTC. It yields the protein CASAVGGDFNEQFF.

The gene calls are TRBV9 and TRBJ1-6; D remains unclear. The CDR3 loop spans 13 amino acids. The germline V gene encodes CDR1 SGDLS and CDR2 YYNGEE. V lost 0 bases and J lost 14, with 12 bases in between. For the CDR3, the DNA is TGTGCCAGCAGCGTAGAAGGTGGAGGGACCCTCCACTTT. This translates into CASSVEGGGTLHF. Filled out from reference TRBV9 and TRBJ1-6, the complete variable domain reads DSGVTQTPKHLITATGQRVTLRCSPRSGDLSVYWYQQSLDQGLQFLIQYYNGEERAKGNILERFSAQQFPDLHSELNLSSLELGDSALYFCASSVEGGGTLHFGNGTRLTVT.

The V and J genes are TRBV5-1 and TRBJ1-1, with TRBD1 identical over 8 bases. The CDR3 is 17 amino acids. V dropped 2 bases and J dropped 0; count of bases not matched to a gene: 9. Germline-derived CDR1 and CDR2 are SGHRS and YFSETQ. The CDR3 spells CASSLRTGPLMNTEAFF. The CDR3 bases are TGCGCCAGCAGCTTACGGACAGGGCCACTTATGAACACTGAAGCTTTCTTT.

The gene calls are TRBV7-9 and TRBJ1-2, with D possibly being TRBD1 (6 bases). The CDR3 extends over 15 amino acids. The V end lost 4 bases, the J end lost 6 bases, and 18 bases lay between the germline ends. The V gene's germline CDR1 is SEHNR and CDR2 FQNEAQ (reference sequence). CDR3 nucleotide sequence: TGTGCCAGCAGCTCATACAGGGAGATACAGGATGGCTACACCTTC. Amino acid sequence: CASSSYREIQDGYTF.

The rearrangement joins TRBV6-1 to TRBJ2-2; 13 bases align to TRBD2. The CDR3 is 19 residues long. Germline trimming cut 1 base from V and 6 bases from J; bases unmatched to any gene: 11. The germline CDR1 and CDR2 sequences are MNHNS and SASEGT. This chain's CDR3 is CASSEGRQSGLAGAGELFF. The CDR3 DNA reads as TGTGCCAGCAGTGAAGGAAGACAGTCCGGACTAGCGGGGGCCGGGGAGCTGTTTTTT.

J is TRBJ2-3 and V is TRBV12-5; 9 nucleotides align to TRBD1. The germline V gene encodes CDR1 LGHNT and CDR2 FRNRAP. Germline trimming cut 6 bases from V and 3 bases from J; bases unmatched to any gene: 7. This CDR3 has 15 residues. CDR3 DNA: TGTGCTAGTGGCCCGACAGGGGGGGAGACAGATACGCAGTATTTT. Translating it yields CASGPTGGETDTQYF.

The V gene is TRBV4-2, the J gene TRBJ2-2; 7 bases agree with TRBD2. With V trimmed by 1 base and J by 4 bases, 6 bases remained unmatched. This CDR3 contains 16 residues. Germline V gene sequence: CDR1 LGHNA, CDR2 YNFKEQ. CDR3 nucleotides: TGTGCCAGCAGCCAAGGTCCGGGGAGGGGCACCGGGGAGCTGTTTTTT. Translation gives CASSQGPGRGTGELFF.

This clone appeared once. The rearrangement uses TRBV19 and TRBJ2-1; weak D call: TRBD1 (5 bases). CDR1 is LNHDA and CDR2 is SQIVND in the germline V gene (reference sequence). This CDR3 comprises 15 residues. The V end lost 3 bases, the J end lost 4 bases, and 13 bases lay between the germline ends. The CDR3 DNA follows: TGTGCCAGTAGTATCGCGCAGGGATCGTACAATGAGCAGTTCTTC. Translation: CASSIAQGSYNEQFF. Together with reference TRBV19 and TRBJ2-1, the CDR3 gives the full variable domain: DGGITQSPKYLFRKEGQNVTLSCEQNLNHDAMYWYRQDPGQGLRLIYYSQIVNDFQKGDIAEGYSVSREKKESFPLTVTSAQKNPTAFYLCASSIAQGSYNEQFFGPGTRLTVL.

This chain uses TRBV19 with TRBJ1-4; a weak D match, TRBD1 (5 bases). Germline V gives CDR1 LNHDA, CDR2 SQIVND (reference sequence). Deletions cut 2 bases from V and 0 bases from J, with 10 bases between. The CDR3 is made up of 16 amino acids. CDR3 sequence (DNA): TGTGCCAGTAGTATACCCTTAGGGGCAACTAATGAAAAACTGTTTTTT. Protein product: CASSIPLGATNEKLFF.

The chain uses TRBV15 and TRBJ1-5; D is perhaps TRBD1 (5 bases). V shed 2 bases and J shed 0 bases, with 8 bases lying between them. Germline loops: CDR1 LNHNV, CDR2 YYDKDF (reference sequence). This CDR3 is built from 15 residues. CDR3: CATSRQGYSNQPQHF. The CDR3 DNA follows: TGTGCCACCAGCAGACAGGGATATAGCAATCAGCCCCAGCATTTT. The variable domain in full, with the rest retrieved from reference TRBV15 and TRBJ1-5, is DAMVIQNPRYQVTQFGKPVTLSCSQTLNHNVMYWYQQKSSQAPKLLFHYYDKDFNNEADTPDNFQSRRPNTSFCFLDIRSPGLGDTAMYLCATSRQGYSNQPQHFGDGTRLSIL.

The chain has TRBV10-3 and TRBJ1-3, with 7 bases aligning to TRBD1. This CDR3 region has 15 residues. CDR1 is ENHRY, CDR2 SYGVKD, per germline. V was pared by 2 bases and J by 3 bases, with 4 bases of the junction left unmatched. CDR3 residues: CAISEVQGDGNTIYF. The CDR3 DNA reads TGTGCCATCAGTGAGGTCCAGGGGGATGGAAACACCATATATTTT.

J is TRBJ2-1 and V is TRBV24-1; 8 bases line up with TRBD1. Germline V gives CDR1 KGHDR, CDR2 SFDVKD. The CDR3 spans 16 residues. Trimming removed 3 bases from V and 5 bases from J; junction bases left unmatched: 8. CDR3 sequence (DNA): TGTGCCACCAGTGATCCAAGGACAGGGCAGGACAATGAGCAGTTCTTC. Translation: CATSDPRTGQDNEQFF.

The chain recombines TRBV6-4 with TRBJ2-7, with a tentative D call TRBD2 (5 bases). This CDR3 is 15 amino acids long. CDR1 and CDR2 from the germline V gene are MRHNA and SNTAGT. The ends were cut back, 0 bases at V and 2 bases at J, with 11 bases in the middle. CDR3 coding DNA: TGTGCCAGCAGTGACTCGTCGGGGTCCACCTACGAGCAGTACTTC. Translated, it gives CASSDSSGSTYEQYF.

V gene TRBV4-1 combines with J gene TRBJ2-7; 8 nucleotides line up with TRBD1. The CDR3 consists of 17 residues. Germline V gene lookup returns CDR1 MGHRA and CDR2 YSYEKL. The V and J ends lost 0 bases and 2 bases, in that order; junction bases with no gene match: 9. CDR3 in amino acids: CASSQDRAGQGPYEQYF. The CDR3 nucleotides are TGCGCCAGCAGCCAAGATAGGGCTGGACAGGGCCCCTACGAGCAGTACTTC.